This entry lists 8 T cell receptor beta chains sequenced from one sample in a study of Ad26.COV2.S vaccination and SARS-CoV-2 variants. Here immunoSEQ multiplex PCR was the method, and the copy in TCRdb shows in-frame clones only, minus some. The repertoire holds 180,000 or so clones, with roughly nine tenths as singletons. Sample: peripheral blood, taken after recovery from COVID-19. These receptors were taken from a human donor who had recovered from COVID-19.

This chain links TRBV18 with TRBJ1-1; TRBD1 agrees at 7 bases. Trimming at V came to 3 bases and at J to 11 bases, leaving 9 bases not matched to a gene. The CDR3 sequence is 13 residues long. CDR1 is KGHSH, CDR2 LQKENI, per germline. CDR3 protein: CASSPSRDREAFF. CDR3 DNA: TGTGCCAGCTCACCTTCCCGAGACAGGGAGGCTTTCTTT.

The sample holds one count of this clone. The chain is built from TRBV7-9 and TRBJ1-2; D remains ambiguous. V gave up 5 bases and J gave up 3 bases, with 10 bases separating them. Germline V CDR1 and CDR2: SEHNR, FQNEAQ (reference sequence). The CDR3 consists of 13 residues. The CDR3 sequence is CASSGDRYYGYTF. The CDR3 region has the DNA TGTGCCAGCAGCGGAGACCGATACTATGGCTACACCTTC.

This chain joins TRBV3-1 (or the pseudogene TRBV3-2) and TRBJ1-5, with a possible D match to TRBD1 (5 bases). The germline CDR1 and CDR2 sequences are LGHDT and YNNKEL (reference sequence). The CDR3 contains 14 residues. Trimming pared 5 bases from V and 0 bases from J, leaving 8 bases between. Here the CDR3 DNA reads TGTGCCAGCAGCACGGGGGATAGCAATCAGCCCCAGCATTTT. This translates into CASSTGDSNQPQHF.

The V and J genes are TRBV2 and TRBJ2-1; maybe TRBD2 (5 bases). The CDR3 consists of 15 residues. CDR1 and CDR2 (germline): SNHLY, FYNNEI. V was cut by 7 bases and J by 0 bases, with 13 bases left in between. As DNA, the CDR3 is TGTGCCAGCATGAGGCGGGTGAGCTCCTACAATGAGCAGTTCTTC. Translated, it gives CASMRRVSSYNEQFF.

This clone was detected only a few times. V usage is TRBV19 and J usage is TRBJ1-5, with unresolved D. The CDR3 has 12 residues. Trimming cost V 4 bases and J 8 bases, with 9 bases left between them. CDR1 and CDR2 from the germline V gene are LNHDA and SQIVND (reference sequence). The CDR3 sequence is CASSNPAEPQHF. CDR3 in DNA: TGTGCCAGTAGTAACCCGGCGGAGCCCCAGCATTTT. The complete variable domain, with remaining parts taken from reference TRBV19 and TRBJ1-5, reads DGGITQSPKYLFRKEGQNVTLSCEQNLNHDAMYWYRQDPGQGLRLIYYSQIVNDFQKGDIAEGYSVSREKKESFPLTVTSAQKNPTAFYLCASSNPAEPQHFGDGTRLSIL.

The chain has TRBV5-6 and TRBJ1-1, with 8 bases matching TRBD1. The CDR3 consists of 12 residues. From germline, CDR1 is SGHDT and CDR2 YYEEEE. V lost 4 bases, J lost 11 bases, and 7 bases stayed unmatched. The CDR3 DNA reads TGTGCCAGCAGCCTCACAGGGGGACGTGCTTTCTTT. Protein sequence: CASSLTGGRAFF.

The chain carries TRBV15 and TRBJ1-2; D is perhaps TRBD1 (6 bases). There are 14 residues in the CDR3. V lost 4 bases and J 4 bases, leaving 13 bases between the germline ends. Germline V lookup: CDR1 LNHNV, CDR2 YYDKDF (reference sequence). The CDR3 spells CATSKDRLSYGYTF. Here the CDR3 DNA reads TGTGCCACCAGCAAGGACAGACTGAGCTATGGCTACACCTTC.

The table lists this clone with a count of one. This rearrangement joins TRBV5-6 to TRBJ2-3; D is possibly TRBD2 (6 bases). The V gene's germline CDR1 is SGHDT and CDR2 YYEEEE. This CDR3 is built from 12 residues. V was cut by 4 bases and J by 8 bases, with 11 bases left in between. This chain's CDR3 is CASSLGAGTQYF. In nucleotides, the CDR3 is TGTGCCAGCAGCCTTGGAGCGGGTACGCAGTATTTT.